The 20 T cell receptor beta chains below all came from one sample that was sequenced in a study of CD8 T cells in ankylosing spondylitis (dated by TCRdb to about 2017). The library came from 5' RACE. The sample was run on an Illumina HiSeq 2500. Clones were called with MiXCR by TCRdb after fastp trimmed the public reads at Q25, and only in-frame beta chains were retained. All rows with the same CDR3 protein become a single entry with the most common DNA and genes. The sample contains around 540,000 distinct CDR3 sequences, about 13% of them found a single time. The ten largest clones represent over 6.5% of the sample. Study-wide conclusions, independent of this receptor: Blood from ankylosing spondylitis patients appeared to be characterized by a TCR beta motif composed of under 10 highly homologous amino acid variants.

No antigen has been identified for these receptors. The sequenced sample was blood, either unsorted or a sorted T cell fraction (not recorded which). The receptors come from a male donor with ankylosing spondylitis.

The V and J genes are TRBV7-2 and TRBJ2-1, with D hard to call. Deletions cut 0 bases from V and 6 bases from J, with 6 bases between. The germline gives CDR1 SGHTA, CDR2 FQGNSA. The CDR3 is 13 residues long. DNA for the CDR3: TGTGCCAGCAGCTTAGCGTTTCGCAATGAGCAGTTCTTC. This gives the protein CASSLAFRNEQFF.

This clonotype was found a few times. The chain recombines TRBV5-1 with TRBJ2-1; TRBD2 agrees at 7 bases. Germline lookup yields CDR1 SGHRS and CDR2 YFSETQ. Unmatched junction bases numbered 4, after V lost 3 bases and J lost 4 bases. The CDR3 sequence is 14 residues long. The CDR3 protein is CASSSGRTYNEQFF. CDR3 DNA: TGCGCCAGCAGCTCCGGGAGGACATACAATGAGCAGTTCTTC.

This clonotype was observed a handful of times. The V call is TRBV18, the J call TRBJ1-3; D is unresolved. CDR3 size: 15 residues. Germline V gene data show CDR1 as KGHSH and CDR2 as LQKENI. V was trimmed by 6 bases and J by 3 bases, leaving 15 bases between them. Here the CDR3 DNA reads TGTGCCAGCTCCCCTGACGGATTCTATGGAAACACCATATATTTT. It translates to CASSPDGFYGNTIYF.

Comment on this clonotype: The germline gene is not matched at one end of the junction; a read error may be the cause. This chain uses TRBV20-1 with TRBJ2-3; 10 nucleotides agree with TRBD2. Germline V lookup: CDR1 DFQATT, CDR2 SNEGSKA (reference sequence). This CDR3 is built from 16 residues. The DNA of the CDR3 is TGCTGTGCTAGCCACCCCGGACTAGCGGGCACAGATACGCAGTATTTT. This sequence encodes CCASHPGLAGTDTQYF.

This clonotype has more than one count but fewer than ten. V usage is TRBV21-1 and J usage is TRBJ1-3. TRBV21-1 is a documented pseudogene. The CDR3 runs 17 residues. In DNA, the CDR3 is TGTGCCAGCAGCAATCTCACCGAGTCCCGCTCTGGAAACACCATATATTTT. Translating it yields CASSNLTESRSGNTIYF.

The V gene is TRBV18, the J gene TRBJ2-1; 11 bases are shared with TRBD2. The CDR3 runs to 19 residues. Per the germline V gene, CDR1 is KGHSH and CDR2 is LQKENI. With 1 base clipped from V and 0 bases from J, the junction kept 8 bases outside the gene matches. The CDR3 protein is CASSPLPTSGSSSYNEQFF. The CDR3 nucleotides read TGTGCCAGCTCACCACTTCCTACTAGCGGGAGCAGCTCCTACAATGAGCAGTTCTTC.

There are many counts of this clonotype. J is TRBJ2-3 and V is TRBV5-1; tentative D call: TRBD2 (6 bases). Germline lookup yields CDR1 SGHRS and CDR2 YFSETQ. This CDR3 region has 16 residues. V was trimmed by 2 bases and J by 0 bases, leaving 13 bases between them. CDR3 region: CASSFSGTPSTDTQYF. CDR3 nucleotide sequence: TGCGCCAGCAGCTTTTCGGGGACTCCTAGCACAGATACGCAGTATTTT.

Points on this clonotype: Mismatch with germline at one junction end may stem from a read error. This chain joins TRBV20-1 and TRBJ1-4; unclear D gene. CDR1 DFQATT and CDR2 SNEGSKA come from the germline V gene (reference sequence). This CDR3 contains 16 residues. CDR3 sequence (DNA): TGCTGTGCTAGAGATCCAGGCAGTGCAACTAATGAAAAACTGTTTTTT. Protein product: CCARDPGSATNEKLFF.

This rearrangement joins TRBV30 to TRBJ2-3; 7 nucleotides align to TRBD2. Germline trimming cut 5 bases from V and 0 bases from J; bases unmatched to any gene: 2. Per the germline V gene, CDR1 is GTSNPN and CDR2 is SVGIG (reference sequence). The CDR3 is 13 amino acids. CDR3 residues: CAWERDSTDTQYF. Here the CDR3 DNA reads TGTGCCTGGGAGCGGGATAGCACAGATACGCAGTATTTT.

This clonotype was seen more than once but under ten times. The J gene is TRBJ2-3, the V gene TRBV2; 9 bases are a match to TRBD2. The CDR3 runs 14 residues. V was pared by 8 bases and J by 2 bases, with 5 bases of the junction left unmatched. CDR1 is SNHLY, CDR2 FYNNEI, per germline. CDR3 protein: CASWLAGHTDTQYF. The CDR3 region has the DNA TGTGCCAGCTGGCTAGCGGGACACACAGATACGCAGTATTTT.

The gene calls are TRBV20-1 and TRBJ2-7; 10 nucleotides line up with TRBD2. J lost 5 bases, V lost 6 bases, and 16 bases had no gene match. The CDR3 covers 16 residues. Germline V gene lookup returns CDR1 DFQATT and CDR2 SNEGSKA (reference sequence). CDR3 DNA sequence: TGCAGTGCCACACCCGAACTAGCGGGATTAATCGACGAGCAGTACTTC. It translates to CSATPELAGLIDEQYF.

The CDR3 is CATSGGGSGYTF. Here the CDR3 DNA reads TGTGCCACCTCCGGGGGAGGGTCTGGCTACACCTTC. The chain uses TRBV6-5 and TRBJ1-2; weak D call: TRBD1 (5 bases). The CDR3 sequence is 12 residues long. V lost 10 bases, J lost 7 bases, and 16 bases lay in between. Germline V CDR1 and CDR2: MNHEY, SVGAGI.

The chain couples TRBV10-2 to TRBJ2-5; tentatively, D is TRBD2 (6 bases). Germline V lookup: CDR1 WSHSY, CDR2 SAAADI. The CDR3 is made up of 15 amino acids. Trimming removed 8 bases at V and 2 bases at J, with 18 bases between. CDR3 loop: CASLNRLVRQETQYF. CDR3 in DNA: TGCGCCAGCCTGAATCGACTAGTGCGGCAAGAGACCCAGTACTTC.

CDR3 sequence reads: CASTTGGNSPLHF. In nucleotides, the CDR3 is TGCGCCAGCACAACGGGGGGTAATTCACCCCTCCACTTT. This chain links TRBV5-1 with TRBJ1-6; possibly TRBD1 for D (5 bases). Per the germline V gene, CDR1 is SGHRS and CDR2 is YFSETQ. V was clipped by 6 bases and J by 6 bases, with 10 bases between them. This CDR3 has 13 amino acids.

This clonotype was counted between two and nine times. The chain links TRBV20-1 to TRBJ2-2, with D possibly matching TRBD1 (6 bases). This CDR3 spans 15 amino acids. Trimming stripped 0 bases from V and 4 bases from J, with 12 bases between. CDR1 DFQATT and CDR2 SNEGSKA come from the germline V gene (reference sequence). This CDR3 reads CSARDLSGVTGELFF. In nucleotides, the CDR3 is TGCAGTGCTAGAGATCTCTCAGGGGTCACCGGGGAGCTGTTTTTT.

This clonotype was seen a handful of times. V is TRBV19 and J is TRBJ1-1; no clear D. Trimming pared 6 bases from V and 6 bases from J, leaving 14 bases between. CDR1 and CDR2 (germline): LNHDA, SQIVND (reference sequence). CDR3 size: 13 residues. In DNA form, the CDR3 reads TGTGCCAGTAGGGTTAACAGCGGACCTGAAGCTTTCTTT. Its protein is CASRVNSGPEAFF.

This clonotype was seen a few times. V is TRBV9 and J is TRBJ2-5; D is unclear. Trimming shortened V by 1 base and J by 5 bases, and 9 bases separated the two germline ends. This CDR3 spans 13 amino acids. Germline CDR1 is SGDLS and CDR2 is YYNGEE. In DNA, the CDR3 is TGTGCCAGCAGCGTAAGGGAAACGGAGACCCAGTACTTC. Its translation: CASSVRETETQYF.

This clonotype appeared a few times. The chain is built from TRBV10-3 and TRBJ2-3; no clear D gene. Trimming took off 0 bases at V and 4 bases at J, with 11 bases between the two ends. The CDR3 sequence is 15 residues long. Per germline, CDR1 ENHRY and CDR2 SYGVKD. The CDR3 reads CAISESGYGADTQYF. Written as DNA, the CDR3 is TGTGCCATCAGTGAGTCGGGGTACGGCGCAGATACGCAGTATTTT.

This clonotype was counted only a few times. The chain has TRBV20-1 and TRBJ2-1; 8 bases fit TRBD1. V lost 4 bases and J lost 8; bases outside the gene matches: 4. This CDR3 comprises 12 residues. CDR1 is DFQATT and CDR2 is SNEGSKA in the germline V gene (reference sequence). CDR3 in DNA: TGCAGTGCTACGGACAGGGACCATGAGCAGTTCTTC. Protein product: CSATDRDHEQFF.

This clonotype occurred a few times. The rearrangement joins TRBV7-8 to TRBJ2-7; 10 bases align to TRBD1. The junction had 10 bases not matched to a gene; V was cut back by 5 bases and J by 0 bases. The CDR3 runs 17 residues. Looked up from germline, CDR1 is SGHVS and CDR2 is FQNEAQ. The CDR3 region has the DNA TGTGCCAGCAGCAACCCCCGGGACAGGGGACACTCCTACGAGCAGTACTTC. This codes for CASSNPRDRGHSYEQYF.